The 29 T cell receptor beta chains below were found in one sample sequenced in a study of cytomegalovirus exposure and HLA in healthy donors. Use of 60 Vbeta and 13 Jbeta primers characterized the PCR. The method was immunoSEQ multiplex PCR; TCRdb's version includes in-frame clones alone and lacks a portion of them. The sample comprises approximately 93,000 clones, 75% to 80% of which are singletons, and 3% to 4% rests with the top ten. Sequencing was performed on PBMCs. The receptors were sampled from a middle-aged woman in good health and CMV-seronegative.

This chain connects TRBV30 to TRBJ2-7; 8 positions match TRBD2. The V gene end was trimmed by 3 bases and the J gene end by 7 bases; junction bases not matched to a gene: 11. Germline CDR1 GTSNPN, CDR2 SVGIG (reference sequence). CDR3 size: 14 residues. The CDR3 region is CAWSSGAGVGEQYF. CDR3 DNA sequence: TGTGCCTGGAGCTCAGGAGCGGGGGTTGGGGAGCAGTACTTC.

The chain combines TRBV5-1 with TRBJ1-4; tentatively, D is TRBD1 (6 bases). The germline V gene has CDR1 SGHRS and CDR2 YFSETQ. Trimming shortened V by 3 bases and J by 8 bases, and 23 bases separated the two germline ends. This CDR3 region has 17 residues. The CDR3 here is CASSSNPQGVSREKLFF. DNA for the CDR3: TGCGCCAGCAGCTCCAACCCACAGGGAGTGAGTAGGGAAAAACTGTTTTTT. Filled out from reference TRBV5-1 and TRBJ1-4, the complete variable domain reads KAGVTQTPRYLIKTRGQQVTLSCSPISGHRSVSWYQQTPGQGLQFLFEYFSETQRNKGNFPGRFSGRQFSNSRSEMNVSTLELGDSALYLCASSSNPQGVSREKLFFGSGTQLSVL.

The CDR3 nucleotides are TGTGCCAGTAGTTTTCCCGACCAGGGGGCACTTTATGGCTACACCTTC. Translated, it gives CASSFPDQGALYGYTF. The J gene is TRBJ1-2, the V gene TRBV19, with 8 bases lining up with TRBD1. Trimming took 5 bases from V and 5 from J; bases not matched to a gene: 13. There are 16 residues in the CDR3. CDR1 is LNHDA and CDR2 is SQIVND in the germline V gene (reference sequence).

The chain carries TRBV28 and TRBJ1-5; possibly TRBD1 for D (5 bases). The germline CDR1 and CDR2 sequences are MDHEN and SYDVKM. Deletions cut 4 bases from V and 2 bases from J, with 12 bases between. The CDR3 is 15 amino acids. The chain's CDR3 is CASSSAPGGNQPQHF. Written as DNA, the CDR3 is TGTGCCAGCAGTTCCGCACCGGGGGGCAATCAGCCCCAGCATTTT.

This clone was observed a handful of times. The V call is TRBV14, the J call TRBJ2-5; 10 bases align to TRBD2. This CDR3 spans 15 amino acids. The V gene end was trimmed by 3 bases and the J gene end by 5 bases; junction bases not matched to a gene: 6. Per germline, CDR1 SGHDN and CDR2 FVKESK. DNA of the CDR3: TGTGCCAGCAGCCAGAGCGGGGGGGCTCGGGAGACCCAGTACTTC. Encoded protein: CASSQSGGARETQYF.

V is TRBV6-5 and J is TRBJ1-6, with 7 bases fitting TRBD1. Losses at the gene ends were 7 bases for V and 8 bases for J; bases not matched to a gene: 11. CDR1 MNHEY and CDR2 SVGAGI come from the germline V gene. The CDR3 is made up of 15 amino acids. DNA for the CDR3: TGTGCCAGCACCCCCTCGACAGGGCGGGATTCACCCCTCCACTTT. Residues: CASTPSTGRDSPLHF.

The chain combines TRBV9 with TRBJ2-1; TRBD2 aligns across 8 bases. CDR3 length equals 16 residues. The J segment lost 0 bases and the V segment lost 3 bases, leaving 5 bases of the junction unmatched. Germline V gene sequence: CDR1 SGDLS, CDR2 YYNGEE. Here the CDR3 DNA reads TGTGCCAGCAGCGCCCCCGGGGGGGTCTCCTACAATGAGCAGTTCTTC. It codes for CASSAPGGVSYNEQFF.

V is TRBV5-1 and J is TRBJ1-4, with D perhaps matching TRBD1 (6 bases). This CDR3 is built from 14 residues. The germline V and J ends were trimmed by 1 base and 7 bases, with 11 bases remaining between them. In germline, CDR1 is SGHRS, CDR2 YFSETQ. CDR3 sequence: CASSLKQGTEKLFF. CDR3 in DNA: TGCGCCAGCAGCTTGAAACAGGGCACTGAAAAACTGTTTTTT.

The rearrangement uses TRBV5-1 and TRBJ2-2, with D possibly matching TRBD1 (6 bases). V was trimmed by 4 bases and J by 7 bases, leaving 17 bases between them. In germline, CDR1 is SGHRS, CDR2 YFSETQ. This CDR3 contains 15 residues. CDR3 amino acids: CASSLRDNPGGELFF. CDR3 bases: TGCGCCAGCAGCCTACGGGACAACCCCGGCGGGGAGCTGTTTTTT.

The V call is TRBV14, the J call TRBJ2-1, with TRBD1 matching 10 bases. This CDR3 spans 15 amino acids. With V trimmed by 1 base and J by 5 bases, 2 bases remained unmatched. The V gene's germline CDR1 is SGHDN and CDR2 FVKESK. The chain's CDR3 is CASSQAGTGDNEQFF. CDR3 DNA sequence: TGTGCCAGCAGCCAAGCCGGGACAGGGGACAATGAGCAGTTCTTC.

J is TRBJ1-1 and V is TRBV7-3, with a possible D match to TRBD1 (5 bases). This CDR3 is 15 amino acids long. V was cut by 5 bases and J by 5 bases, with 18 bases left in between. In germline, CDR1 is SGHTA, CDR2 FQGTGA. The CDR3 here is CASSTKGGGTTEAFF. DNA for the CDR3: TGTGCCAGCAGCACCAAGGGCGGGGGAACGACTGAAGCTTTCTTT. Combining the CDR3 with reference TRBV7-3 and TRBJ1-1 gives the whole variable domain GAGVSQTPSNKVTEKGKYVELRCDPISGHTALYWYRQSLGQGPEFLIYFQGTGAADDSGLPNDRFFAVRPEGSVSTLKIQRTERGDSAVYLCASSTKGGGTTEAFFGQGTRLTVV.

About this clone itself: Other DNA sequences in this specimen translate into the identical CDR3. The chain employs TRBV15 and TRBJ2-7, with TRBD2 identical over 7 bases. The V segment lost 3 bases and the J segment 0 bases; nucleotides outside the gene matches: 2. CDR1 and CDR2 (germline): LNHNV, YYDKDF (reference sequence). The CDR3 covers 14 residues. The CDR3 is CATSSGGSSYEQYF. The CDR3 DNA reads as TGTGCCACCAGCAGCGGGGGGAGCTCCTACGAGCAGTACTTC.

A single count supports this clone. The chain employs TRBV6-5 and TRBJ1-1; the D gene is possibly TRBD1 (6 bases). The CDR3 has 14 amino acids. V lost 5 bases, J lost 0 bases, and 10 bases lay in between. The germline CDR1 and CDR2 sequences are MNHEY and SVGAGI. CDR3 nucleotides: TGTGCCAGCAGTATAGGACAGATGAACACTGAAGCTTTCTTT. Encoded protein: CASSIGQMNTEAFF.

This clone was observed once. The gene calls are TRBV4-2 and TRBJ2-5; the D gene is possibly TRBD1 (6 bases). CDR3 length: 17 residues. Trimming removed 3 bases at V and 3 bases at J, with 20 bases between. Germline assignment: CDR1 LGHNA and CDR2 YNFKEQ. The CDR3 DNA reads as TGTGCCAGCAGCCACGTATCACACCGGGACACTAAAGAGACCCAGTACTTC. Protein: CASSHVSHRDTKETQYF.

V usage is TRBV27 and J usage is TRBJ2-1; a possible D gene is TRBD2 (6 bases). This CDR3 is built from 16 residues. Trimming cost V 3 bases and J 0 bases, with 12 bases left between them. CDR1 is MNHEY and CDR2 is SMNVEV in the germline V gene (reference sequence). CDR3 sequence reads: CASSFQAGNSYNEQFF. CDR3 bases: TGTGCCAGCAGTTTTCAGGCGGGAAACTCCTACAATGAGCAGTTCTTC.

The chain couples TRBV9 to TRBJ2-1; D unresolved. CDR1 is SGDLS, CDR2 YYNGEE, per germline. Trimming cost V 1 base and J 7 bases, with 9 bases left between them. CDR3 length: 13 residues. The CDR3 sequence: CASSVKPGNEQFF. CDR3 bases: TGTGCCAGCAGCGTAAAGCCCGGTAATGAGCAGTTCTTC.

The genes are TRBV7-3 and TRBJ2-7; TRBD2 might be the D (5 bases). The CDR3 sequence is 13 residues long. Germline V gene data show CDR1 as SGHTA and CDR2 as FQGTGA. The V gene lost 5 bases and the J gene lost 5 bases, with 13 bases spanning the gap. CDR3 protein: CASSRDYLHEQYF. In nucleotides, the CDR3 is TGTGCCAGCAGCCGAGACTATCTCCACGAGCAGTACTTC.

There are a few counts of this clone. The chain is built from TRBV19 and TRBJ1-4, with no clear D. CDR1 LNHDA and CDR2 SQIVND come from the germline V gene (reference sequence). V was trimmed by 3 bases and J by 8 bases, leaving 13 bases between them. The CDR3 has 14 residues. The CDR3 region has the DNA TGTGCCAGTAGTATGGGCCGGCTTGGGGAAAAACTGTTTTTT. Protein product: CASSMGRLGEKLFF.

The sample holds one count of this clone. This chain links TRBV30 with TRBJ1-1; D perhaps matches TRBD1 (6 bases). Germline CDR1 is GTSNPN and CDR2 is SVGIG (reference sequence). The CDR3 extends over 13 amino acids. The germline V and J ends were trimmed by 1 base and 3 bases, with 9 bases remaining between them. In DNA form, the CDR3 reads TGTGCCTGGAGTGATTCAGGGGACACTGAAGCTTTCTTT. Amino acid sequence: CAWSDSGDTEAFF.

The chain links TRBV28 to TRBJ1-2; D not certain. V lost 4 bases, J lost 7 bases, and 16 bases lay in between. The V gene's germline CDR1 is MDHEN and CDR2 SYDVKM. The CDR3 sequence is 14 residues long. The CDR3 nucleotides are TGTGCCAGCAGTTCCTCGACCCAAGCAGGTGGCTACACCTTC. It is translated as CASSSSTQAGGYTF.

This chain links TRBV19 with TRBJ1-1; 7 nucleotides align to TRBD1. J gave up 3 bases and V 5 bases, and 9 bases lay outside the gene matches. CDR1 is LNHDA and CDR2 is SQIVND in the germline V gene (reference sequence). The CDR3 contains 15 residues. This chain's CDR3 is CASSPGGGVDTEAFF. CDR3 sequence (DNA): TGTGCCAGTAGTCCAGGAGGGGGCGTGGACACTGAAGCTTTCTTT.

In its sample, this clone was seen once. The chain couples TRBV4-3 to TRBJ2-7; maybe TRBD2 (5 bases). The CDR3 length is 15 residues. Looked up from germline, CDR1 is LGHNA and CDR2 is YSLEER. V lost 4 bases and J 0 bases, leaving 13 bases between the germline ends. Here the CDR3 DNA reads TGCGCCAGCAGCCGGGTTCTAGGGAGCTCCTACGAGCAGTACTTC. Residues: CASSRVLGSSYEQYF.

The chain has TRBV6-5 and TRBJ2-1; D may be TRBD1 (6 bases). The CDR3 is 14 residues long. Germline V gives CDR1 MNHEY, CDR2 SVGAGI. V lost 4 bases and J 4 bases, leaving 11 bases between the germline ends. The CDR3 sequence is CASSLQGPYNEQFF. The CDR3 DNA reads TGTGCCAGCAGTTTACAGGGACCTTACAATGAGCAGTTCTTC.

The chain links TRBV5-1 to TRBJ2-2; TRBD2 matches at 12 bases. V shed 3 bases, J shed 2 bases, and the junction held 2 bases outside the gene matches. Germline loops: CDR1 SGHRS, CDR2 YFSETQ. The CDR3 sequence is 16 residues long. CDR3 amino acids: CASSWTSGDNTGELFF. The DNA of the CDR3 is TGCGCCAGCAGCTGGACTAGCGGGGACAACACCGGGGAGCTGTTTTTT.

This sequence joins TRBV9 and TRBJ1-6; maybe TRBD1 (6 bases). Germline V gene data show CDR1 as SGDLS and CDR2 as YYNGEE. The CDR3 has 16 residues. The V end was cut by 6 bases, the J end by 8 bases, with 21 bases between. In nucleotides, the CDR3 is TGTGCCAGCACCAGTGGGACATCTTTCGGGGATTCACCCCTCCACTTT. It encodes CASTSGTSFGDSPLHF.

V is TRBV5-1 and J is TRBJ1-3, with D possibly being TRBD1 (5 bases). Germline V lookup: CDR1 SGHRS, CDR2 YFSETQ. The CDR3 spans 14 residues. Trimming cost V 2 bases and J 4 bases, with 10 bases left between them. CDR3 DNA sequence: TGCGCCAGCAGCTTACAGGAATTGGGAAACACCATATATTTT. It encodes CASSLQELGNTIYF.

This chain links TRBV7-3 with TRBJ2-7; D is possibly TRBD1 (6 bases). This CDR3 contains 14 residues. Looked up from germline, CDR1 is SGHTA and CDR2 is FQGTGA. Trimming took off 5 bases at V and 0 bases at J, with 11 bases between the two ends. The CDR3, as DNA: TGTGCCAGCAGCCCCGACAGGACCTCCTACGAGCAGTACTTC. Amino acid sequence: CASSPDRTSYEQYF.

This clone has a handful of counts. The chain combines TRBV25-1 with TRBJ2-1; 7 bases line up with TRBD2. This CDR3 region has 15 residues. Germline CDR1 and CDR2: MGHDK and SYGVNS. After removal of 4 bases from V and 3 bases from J, the junction contained 6 bases not matched to a gene. CDR3 in amino acids: CASSVGGGDYNEQFF. CDR3 DNA sequence: TGTGCCAGCAGTGTTGGTGGGGGGGACTACAATGAGCAGTTCTTC.

The genes are TRBV18 and TRBJ1-5, with D perhaps matching TRBD1 (5 bases). The CDR3 is made up of 13 amino acids. The V and J ends lost 3 bases and 5 bases respectively, with 8 bases between them. Germline lookup yields CDR1 KGHSH and CDR2 LQKENI. DNA of the CDR3: TGTGCCAGCTCACCGGGGGAGGATCAGCCCCAGCATTTT. Translating it yields CASSPGEDQPQHF.